Shown below are 20 T cell receptor beta chains from a single sample sequenced in a study of post-analysis software for immune sequencing data. Study conclusions and caveats: Controls showed lower frequencies than patients for five or six TRBV segments, and TRBV5-6, TRBV5-1 and TRBV20-1 were among these.

Carried by the TCR beta cDNA libraries were unique molecular identifiers. MiXCR, applied by TCRdb to the PCR reads, yields one record per CDR3 protein. Found here are a few hundred thousand distinct CDR3 sequences, approximately 34% of them singletons; the top ten hold around 4.8%. The antigens of these receptors remain unknown. Sequencing input: blood. All receptors derive from a girl aged 5 to 17 with multiple sclerosis.

Many counts were recorded for this clonotype. The chain has TRBV20-1 and TRBJ1-2; the D gene is possibly TRBD1 (5 bases). CDR1 is DFQATT and CDR2 is SNEGSKA in the germline V gene (reference sequence). The CDR3 consists of 12 residues. V was pared by 0 bases and J by 11 bases, with 13 bases between. Here the CDR3 reads CSARDHGGSYTF. In nucleotides, the CDR3 is TGCAGTGCTAGAGATCATGGGGGGAGTTACACCTTC.

This clonotype was recorded many times. V usage is TRBV7-2 and J usage is TRBJ2-1, with D possibly matching TRBD2 (6 bases). Per germline, CDR1 SGHTA and CDR2 FQGNSA. CDR3 size: 15 residues. V dropped 1 base and J dropped 4 bases, with 11 bases sitting between them. The CDR3 is CASSLVGGAYNEQFF. CDR3 sequence (DNA): TGTGCCAGCAGCTTAGTGGGCGGGGCTTACAATGAGCAGTTCTTC.

The J gene is TRBJ2-2, the V gene TRBV20-1; TRBD1 might be the D (6 bases). V lost 5 bases and J lost 2, with 9 bases in between. The CDR3 loop spans 13 amino acids. Germline V gene data show CDR1 as DFQATT and CDR2 as SNEGSKA (reference sequence). The CDR3 DNA reads TGCAGTGCTGGGACATTTAACACCGGGGAGCTGTTTTTT. This encodes CSAGTFNTGELFF.

Only a few counts were recorded for this clonotype. The chain couples TRBV10-3 to TRBJ1-2; tentative D call: TRBD1 (5 bases). V was trimmed by 6 bases and J by 5 bases, leaving 22 bases between them. CDR3 size: 16 residues. Looked up from germline, CDR1 is ENHRY and CDR2 is SYGVKD. CDR3 DNA: TGTGCCATCAGCCGAGGGGACGGTGGTGGGACTTATGGCTACACCTTC. Translating it yields CAISRGDGGGTYGYTF.

V usage is TRBV5-6 and J usage is TRBJ2-1; TRBD2 aligns across 12 bases. V trimming: 0 bases; J trimming: 7 bases; junction bases outside the gene matches: 2. The V gene's germline CDR1 is SGHDT and CDR2 YYEEEE. The CDR3 spans 15 residues. DNA for the CDR3: TGTGCCAGCAGCTTGGCCGGACTAGCGGGGAATGAGCAGTTCTTC. This encodes CASSLAGLAGNEQFF.

The rearrangement uses TRBV7-9 and TRBJ2-3; D not certain. The CDR3 loop spans 16 amino acids. Germline loops: CDR1 SEHNR, CDR2 FQNEAQ (reference sequence). The V gene lost 1 base and the J gene lost 2 bases, with 13 bases spanning the gap. The CDR3 DNA sequence: TGTGCCAGCAGCTTAGGCTCCCGGCCTACCACAGATACGCAGTATTTT. Its translation: CASSLGSRPTTDTQYF.

This sequence joins TRBV20-1 and TRBJ2-7; TRBD2 might be the D (5 bases). This CDR3 is 16 amino acids long. V lost 1 base and J lost 2, with 18 bases in between. Germline CDR1 is DFQATT and CDR2 is SNEGSKA (reference sequence). The CDR3 DNA reads as TGCAGTGCTAGAGGATGGGAGACCTCCGCCGCCTACGAGCAGTACTTC. This sequence encodes CSARGWETSAAYEQYF.

This chain uses TRBV20-1 with TRBJ2-3; D not certain. The CDR3 spans 12 residues. Trimming shortened V by 6 bases and J by 2 bases, and 9 bases separated the two germline ends. CDR1 DFQATT and CDR2 SNEGSKA come from the germline V gene (reference sequence). The CDR3 nucleotides are TGCAGTGCGCTAGAGGCCACAGATACGCAGTATTTT. Translation: CSALEATDTQYF.

This clonotype was recorded many times. A much larger clone is a single base away; this may be a read error. V and J are TRBV5-1 and TRBJ2-5; 12 bases align to TRBD1. This CDR3 has 14 amino acids. Germline V gene sequence: CDR1 SGHRS, CDR2 YFSETQ. The junction had 12 bases not matched to a gene; V was cut back by 7 bases and J by 11 bases. The CDR3 loop is CASGGQGAYNEQYF. The CDR3 DNA is TGCGCCAGCGGGGGACAGGGGGCATACAATGAGCAGTACTTC.

On this clonotype: A much more abundant neighbour one base away suggests this may be a read error. The chain combines TRBV28 with TRBJ1-2, with D possibly TRBD1 on 5 matching bases. Trimming removed 10 bases from V and 8 bases from J, with 23 bases in between. There are 14 residues in the CDR3. The germline V gene encodes CDR1 MDHEN and CDR2 SYDVKM. CDR3 protein: CANTLSGGSRGYTF. For the CDR3, the DNA is TGTGCCAACACCCTAAGTGGGGGTTCTCGGGGCTACACCTTC.

This clonotype qualifies as medium-sized (0.01 to 0.1%). This chain uses TRBV29-1 with TRBJ2-4, with D possibly being TRBD2 (5 bases). With 4 bases removed from V and 9 bases from J, the gap between germline ends came to 13 bases. This CDR3 contains 12 residues. Germline V gene sequence: CDR1 SQVTM, CDR2 ANQGSEA. The CDR3 coding sequence is TGCAGCGTTGCTGAGCTAGCAGGCATTCAGTACTTC. Translating gives CSVAELAGIQYF.

The sample holds many counts of this clonotype. The chain couples TRBV7-9 to TRBJ1-2, with 7 bases lining up with TRBD1. Germline V CDR1 and CDR2: SEHNR, FQNEAQ (reference sequence). J lost 5 bases, V lost 5 bases, and 8 bases had no gene match. The CDR3 is 14 amino acids. In DNA, the CDR3 is TGTGCCAGCAGCGGGGCCGGGACAGTGTATGGCTACACCTTC. This codes for CASSGAGTVYGYTF.

This clonotype occurred many times. The V call is TRBV4-2, the J call TRBJ2-5; maybe TRBD1 (5 bases). Germline-derived CDR1 and CDR2 are LGHNA and YNFKEQ. The CDR3 extends over 14 amino acids. The V and J ends lost 3 bases and 5 bases respectively, with 13 bases between them. The CDR3 loop reads CASSHRDKGETQYF. For the CDR3, the DNA is TGTGCCAGCAGCCATCGTGATAAGGGGGAGACCCAGTACTTC.

The sample holds a few counts of this clonotype. The chain is built from TRBV9 and TRBJ1-6; 7 bases match TRBD1. V was clipped by 3 bases and J by 0 bases; unmatched bases: 3. Per germline, CDR1 SGDLS and CDR2 YYNGEE. The CDR3 has 16 residues. This CDR3 is CASSGQGSSYNSPLHF. The CDR3 nucleotides read TGTGCCAGCAGCGGACAGGGTTCCTCCTATAATTCACCCCTCCACTTT.

This clonotype was seen repeatedly, ten times or more. V is TRBV9 and J is TRBJ1-6; 7 bases are a match to TRBD1. This CDR3 is built from 14 residues. V dropped 2 bases and J dropped 10; count of bases not matched to a gene: 6. Germline CDR1 SGDLS, CDR2 YYNGEE. DNA of the CDR3: TGTGCCAGCAGCGTTGCGACAGGGTCATCACCCCTCCACTTT. It codes for CASSVATGSSPLHF.

The table lists this clonotype with many counts. This chain links TRBV28 with TRBJ2-7; possibly TRBD1 for D (6 bases). The length of the CDR3 is 15 residues. The V gene's germline CDR1 is MDHEN and CDR2 SYDVKM. V was pared by 3 bases and J by 6 bases, with 18 bases between. The chain's CDR3 is CASSLGTGTSREQYF. DNA of the CDR3: TGTGCCAGCAGTTTGGGGACCGGGACATCACGCGAGCAGTACTTC. Using reference TRBV28 and TRBJ2-7 for the parts outside the CDR3, the full variable domain is DVKVTQSSRYLVKRTGEKVFLECVQDMDHENMFWYRQDPGLGLRLIYFSYDVKMKEKGDIPEGYSVSREKKERFSLILESASTNQTSMYLCASSLGTGTSREQYFGPGTRLTVT.

This clonotype was counted only a few times. A much larger clone sits a single nucleotide away, making a read error possible. The chain recombines TRBV6-2 or TRBV6-3 with TRBJ2-5; 7 bases map to TRBD1. The V gene end was trimmed by 6 bases and the J gene end by 11 bases; junction bases not matched to a gene: 18. The germline CDR1 and CDR2 sequences are MNHEY and SVGEGT. The CDR3 is 15 residues long. CDR3 sequence (DNA): TGTGCCAGCAGCCAGGCCGGGACAGCCTACAATGAGCAGTACTTC. Translating it yields CASSQAGTAYNEQYF.

This sequence joins TRBV5-6 and TRBJ2-1; TRBD2 matches at 13 bases. Germline V lookup: CDR1 SGHDT, CDR2 YYEEEE. J lost 8 bases, V lost 2 bases, and 7 bases had no gene match. The length of the CDR3 is 16 residues. The CDR3 DNA follows: TGTGCCAGCAGCTTCCGGACTAGCGGGGGTGTAGATGAGCAGTTCTTC. It translates to CASSFRTSGGVDEQFF.

On this clonotype: Its ends do not fully match the called genes, so a read error is possible. V gene TRBV12-3 or TRBV12-4 combines with J gene TRBJ1-1; a possible D gene is TRBD1 (5 bases). CDR3 length: 15 residues. The DNA for the CDR3 is TGTGCCCGCAGTGGGACTCCCGTTGCGAGGGCTGAAGCTTTCTTT. Encoded protein: CARSGTPVARAEAFF.

The table lists this clonotype with many counts. This chain uses TRBV2 with TRBJ1-2; no clear D gene. The CDR3 spans 14 residues. Deletions cut 0 bases from V and 4 bases from J, with 9 bases between. Germline CDR1 is SNHLY and CDR2 is FYNNEI. Here the CDR3 DNA reads TGTGCCAGCAGTGAAGCATTAGGGATCTATGGCTACACCTTC. It is translated as CASSEALGIYGYTF.